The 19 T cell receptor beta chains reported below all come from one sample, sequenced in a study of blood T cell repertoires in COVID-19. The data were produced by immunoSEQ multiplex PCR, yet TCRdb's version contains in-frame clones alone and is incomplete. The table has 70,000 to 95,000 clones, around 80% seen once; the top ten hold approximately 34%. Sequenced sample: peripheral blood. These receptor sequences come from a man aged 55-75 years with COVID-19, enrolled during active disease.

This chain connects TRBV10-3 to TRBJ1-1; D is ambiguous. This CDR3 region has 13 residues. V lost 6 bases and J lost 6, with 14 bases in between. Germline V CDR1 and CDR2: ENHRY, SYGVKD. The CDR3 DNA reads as TGTGCCATCAGGAACGGTCGAACCGCTGAAGCTTTCTTT. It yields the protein CAIRNGRTAEAFF.

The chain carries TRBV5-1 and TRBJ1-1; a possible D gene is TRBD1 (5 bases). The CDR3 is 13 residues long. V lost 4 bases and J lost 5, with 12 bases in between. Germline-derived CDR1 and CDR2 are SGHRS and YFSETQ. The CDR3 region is CASSPGTNTEAFF. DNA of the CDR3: TGCGCCAGCAGCCCGGGGACTAATACTGAAGCTTTCTTT.

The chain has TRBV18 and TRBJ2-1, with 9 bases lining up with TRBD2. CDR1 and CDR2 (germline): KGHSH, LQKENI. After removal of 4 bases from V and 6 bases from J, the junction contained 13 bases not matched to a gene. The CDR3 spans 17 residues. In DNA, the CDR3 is TGTGCCAGCTCACTACAGGGTATCCTAGCGGGGAGCAATGAGCAGTTCTTC. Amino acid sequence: CASSLQGILAGSNEQFF.

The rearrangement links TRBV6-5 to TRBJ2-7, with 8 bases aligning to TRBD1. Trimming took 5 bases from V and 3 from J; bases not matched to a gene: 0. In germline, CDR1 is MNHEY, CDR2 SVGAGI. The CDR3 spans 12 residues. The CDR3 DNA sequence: TGTGCCAGCAGTACAGGGGGCTACGAGCAGTACTTC. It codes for CASSTGGYEQYF.

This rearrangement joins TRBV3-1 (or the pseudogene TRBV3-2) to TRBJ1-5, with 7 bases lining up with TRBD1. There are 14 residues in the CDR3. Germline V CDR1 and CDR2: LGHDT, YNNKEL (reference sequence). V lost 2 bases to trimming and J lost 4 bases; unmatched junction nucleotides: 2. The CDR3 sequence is CASSQWGQNQPQHF. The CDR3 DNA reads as TGTGCCAGCAGCCAATGGGGACAGAATCAGCCCCAGCATTTT.

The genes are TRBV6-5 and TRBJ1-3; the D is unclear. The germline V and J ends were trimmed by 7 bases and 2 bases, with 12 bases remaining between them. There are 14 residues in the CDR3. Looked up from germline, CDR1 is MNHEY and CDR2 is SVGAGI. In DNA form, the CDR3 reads TGTGCCAGCATCTCGACAACTGCTGGAAACACCATATATTTT. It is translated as CASISTTAGNTIYF.

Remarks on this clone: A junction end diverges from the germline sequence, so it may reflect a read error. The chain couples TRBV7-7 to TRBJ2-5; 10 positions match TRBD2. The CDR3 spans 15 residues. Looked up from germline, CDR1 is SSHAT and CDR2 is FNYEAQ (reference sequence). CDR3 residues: CASSQSGGAPETQYF. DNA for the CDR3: TGTGCTAGCAGCCAGAGCGGGGGGGCCCCGGAGACCCAGTACTTC.

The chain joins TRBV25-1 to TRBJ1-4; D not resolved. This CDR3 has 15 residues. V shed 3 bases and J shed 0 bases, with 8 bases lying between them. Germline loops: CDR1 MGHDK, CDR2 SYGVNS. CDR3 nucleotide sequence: TGTGCCAGCAGTGAGGCGGTGGCAACTAATGAAAAACTGTTTTTT. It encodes CASSEAVATNEKLFF.

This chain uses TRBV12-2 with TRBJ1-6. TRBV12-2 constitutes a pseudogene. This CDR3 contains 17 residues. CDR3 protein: CASRLGIPIRYFSPLHF. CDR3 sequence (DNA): TGTGCAAGTCGCTTAGGCATACCAATTCGGTACTTTTCACCCCTCCACTTT.

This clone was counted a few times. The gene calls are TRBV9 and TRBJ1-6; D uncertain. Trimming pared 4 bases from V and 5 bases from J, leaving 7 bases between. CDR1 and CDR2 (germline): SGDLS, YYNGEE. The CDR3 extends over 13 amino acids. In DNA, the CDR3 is TGTGCCAGCAGCTTAGCTGATAATTCACCCCTCCACTTT. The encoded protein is CASSLADNSPLHF.

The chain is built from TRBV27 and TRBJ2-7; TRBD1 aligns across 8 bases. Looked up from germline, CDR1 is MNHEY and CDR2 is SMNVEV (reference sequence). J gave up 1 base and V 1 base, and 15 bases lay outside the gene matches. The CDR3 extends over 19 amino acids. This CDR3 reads CASSLFYRPDRVMSYEQYF. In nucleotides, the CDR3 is TGTGCCAGCAGTTTATTCTATCGACCGGACAGGGTGATGTCCTACGAGCAGTACTTC.

The CDR3, as DNA: TGTGCCAGCAGCCCAGGACTAGCGCCGAGCTCTGGGGCCAACGTCCTGACTTTC. Its translation: CASSPGLAPSSGANVLTF. The genes are TRBV7-2 and TRBJ2-6, with TRBD2 matching 9 bases. Germline V gene data show CDR1 as SGHTA and CDR2 as FQGNSA. The CDR3 has 18 amino acids. Trimming took 5 bases from V and 0 from J; bases not matched to a gene: 8.

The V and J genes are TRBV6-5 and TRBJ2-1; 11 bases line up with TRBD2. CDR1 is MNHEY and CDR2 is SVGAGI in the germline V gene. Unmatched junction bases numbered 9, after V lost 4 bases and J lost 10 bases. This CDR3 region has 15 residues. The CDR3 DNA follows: TGTGCCAGCAGTTTCACTAGCGGGGGCCCCAACGAGCAGTTCTTC. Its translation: CASSFTSGGPNEQFF.

The CDR3 region is CASSIYRDRPHGPSMGYTF. Here the CDR3 DNA reads TGTGCCAGTAGTATCTACAGGGACCGTCCCCACGGGCCTTCGATGGGCTACACCTTC. This chain connects TRBV19 to TRBJ1-2, with TRBD1 as a possible D gene (6 bases). Germline CDR1 reads LNHDA; CDR2 reads SQIVND (reference sequence). V was clipped by 3 bases and J by 8 bases, with 31 bases between them. The CDR3 runs to 19 residues.

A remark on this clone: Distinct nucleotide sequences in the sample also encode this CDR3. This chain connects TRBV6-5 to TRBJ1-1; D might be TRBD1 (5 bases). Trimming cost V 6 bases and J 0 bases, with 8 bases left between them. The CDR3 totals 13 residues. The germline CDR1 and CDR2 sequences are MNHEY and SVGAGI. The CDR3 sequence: CASRGGVNTEAFF. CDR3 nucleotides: TGTGCCAGCAGGGGAGGGGTGAACACTGAAGCTTTCTTT.

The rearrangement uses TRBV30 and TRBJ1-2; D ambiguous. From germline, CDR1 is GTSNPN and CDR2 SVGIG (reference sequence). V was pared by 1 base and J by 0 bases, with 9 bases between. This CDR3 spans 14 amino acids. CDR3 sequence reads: CAWSEPGSNYGYTF. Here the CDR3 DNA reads TGTGCCTGGAGTGAGCCAGGTTCTAACTATGGCTACACCTTC.

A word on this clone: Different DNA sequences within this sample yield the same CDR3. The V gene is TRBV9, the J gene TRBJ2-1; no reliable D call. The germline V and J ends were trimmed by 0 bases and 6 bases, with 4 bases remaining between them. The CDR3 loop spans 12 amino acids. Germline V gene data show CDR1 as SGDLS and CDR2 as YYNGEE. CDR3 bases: TGTGCCAGCAGCGTAGCGGGCAATGAGCAGTTCTTC. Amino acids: CASSVAGNEQFF. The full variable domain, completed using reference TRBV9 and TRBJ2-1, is DSGVTQTPKHLITATGQRVTLRCSPRSGDLSVYWYQQSLDQGLQFLIQYYNGEERAKGNILERFSAQQFPDLHSELNLSSLELGDSALYFCASSVAGNEQFFGPGTRLTVL.

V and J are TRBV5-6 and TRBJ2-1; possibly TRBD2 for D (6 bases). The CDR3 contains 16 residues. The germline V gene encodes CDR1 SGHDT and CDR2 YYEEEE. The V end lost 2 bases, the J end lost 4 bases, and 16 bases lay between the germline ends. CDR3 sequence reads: CASSLPAGRGYNEQFF. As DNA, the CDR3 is TGTGCCAGCAGCTTACCCGCCGGGCGGGGTTACAATGAGCAGTTCTTC.

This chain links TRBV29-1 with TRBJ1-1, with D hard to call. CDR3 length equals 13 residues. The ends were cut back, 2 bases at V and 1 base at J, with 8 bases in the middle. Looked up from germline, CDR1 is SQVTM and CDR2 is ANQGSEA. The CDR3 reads CSVETAGNTEAFF. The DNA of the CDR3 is TGCAGCGTTGAAACAGCCGGGAACACTGAAGCTTTCTTT.